The source of this TCR beta chain is a study of control samples from healthy donors and cancer patients. The protocol was immunoSEQ multiplex PCR, while the TCRdb copy is restricted to in-frame clones and leaves out a portion. The table lists about 97,000 clones, roughly 89% of them singletons, with about 7.8% in the top ten. Notes on this clone: Sequence at one end of the junction differs from germline and may be a read error.

The origin of this receptor is a man aged 30 to 45 in good health. The sample consisted of blood.

The DNA of the CDR3 is TGCGCCAGCAGTTTGGACAACGCTGGAAACACCATATATTTT. It encodes CASSLDNAGNTIYF. The rearrangement joins TRBV5-1 to TRBJ1-3; D perhaps matches TRBD1 (5 bases). Looked up from germline, CDR1 is SGHRS and CDR2 is YFSETQ. This CDR3 contains 14 residues.